Each of the 18 T cell receptor beta chains below was sequenced from the same sample in a study of T cell changes during pregnancy in multiple sclerosis. Sequencing used immunoSEQ multiplex PCR; TCRdb keeps in-frame clones, though not all of them. The sample has 40,000 to 55,000 clones; around 93% are singletons. The sample here was CD8+ T cells from peripheral blood mononuclear cells, taken in the second trimester of pregnancy. These receptors all come from a female donor with multiple sclerosis, enrolled in a pregnancy study.

J is TRBJ1-4 and V is TRBV5-5, with 9 bases aligning to TRBD1. The V segment lost 5 bases and the J segment 12 bases; nucleotides outside the gene matches: 5. The germline V gene encodes CDR1 SGHKS and CDR2 YYEKEE (reference sequence). The CDR3 is made up of 12 amino acids. CDR3 coding DNA: TGTGCCAGCAGTTGGACAGGGGAGGAACTGTTTTTT. Translating gives CASSWTGEELFF.

The CDR3 protein is CASRVRRRGDTDTQYF. The CDR3 nucleotides read TGTGCCAGCAGGGTCCGGCGGCGGGGGGACACAGATACGCAGTATTTT. The V and J genes are TRBV9 and TRBJ2-3, with 8 bases fitting TRBD2. V trimming: 5 bases; J trimming: 2 bases; junction bases outside the gene matches: 10. Per the germline V gene, CDR1 is SGDLS and CDR2 is YYNGEE. This CDR3 is built from 16 residues.

The J gene is TRBJ2-3, the V gene TRBV5-6, with 7 nucleotides matching TRBD2. V trimming: 1 base; J trimming: 4 bases; junction bases outside the gene matches: 6. CDR1 and CDR2 (germline): SGHDT, YYEEEE. This CDR3 is built from 15 residues. The CDR3 loop is CASSLWGREADTQYF. The CDR3 DNA follows: TGTGCCAGCAGCTTGTGGGGCCGGGAGGCAGATACGCAGTATTTT. The full variable domain, in which reference TRBV5-6 and TRBJ2-3 provide the parts outside the CDR3, is DAGVTQSPTHLIKTRGQQVTLRCSPKSGHDTVSWYQQALGQGPQFIFQYYEEEERQRGNFPDRFSGHQFPNYSSELNVNALLLGDSALYLCASSLWGREADTQYFGPGTRLTVL.

The V gene is TRBV9, the J gene TRBJ2-1; possible D gene TRBD2, 5 bases. CDR1 and CDR2 (germline): SGDLS, YYNGEE. CDR3 size: 11 residues. Trimming pared 5 bases from V and 6 bases from J, leaving 6 bases between. The chain's CDR3 is CASSLANEQFF. The CDR3 nucleotides read TGTGCCAGCAGTCTAGCCAATGAGCAGTTCTTC.

The chain combines TRBV5-1 with TRBJ2-7; 10 nucleotides match TRBD1. Germline V gene sequence: CDR1 SGHRS, CDR2 YFSETQ. Trimming at V came to 5 bases and at J to 2 bases, leaving 7 bases not matched to a gene. This CDR3 is built from 15 residues. Here the CDR3 DNA reads TGCGCCAGCAGGACGACCGGGACAGGGGCCTACGAGCAGTACTTC. It specifies CASRTTGTGAYEQYF.

The rearrangement links TRBV2 to TRBJ1-2; 11 bases fit TRBD1. V was clipped by 9 bases and J by 3 bases; unmatched bases: 6. The CDR3 extends over 14 amino acids. Germline-derived CDR1 and CDR2 are SNHLY and FYNNEI. CDR3 nucleotide sequence: TGTGCCAGGGGTGGACAGGGGGCCTACTATGGCTACACCTTC. As protein: CARGGQGAYYGYTF.

J is TRBJ2-1 and V is TRBV7-8, with D unresolved. V lost 2 bases to trimming and J lost 8 bases, with 22 bases between them. CDR1 and CDR2 (germline): SGHVS, FQNEAQ. The CDR3 extends over 17 amino acids. CDR3 sequence reads: CASSLSYEVAFWDEQFF. Here the CDR3 DNA reads TGTGCCAGCAGCTTAAGTTACGAGGTCGCGTTCTGGGATGAGCAGTTCTTC.

The chain combines TRBV5-1 with TRBJ2-2; 7 bases agree with TRBD1. CDR1 is SGHRS and CDR2 is YFSETQ in the germline V gene. This CDR3 comprises 15 residues. The V and J ends lost 0 bases and 4 bases, in that order; junction bases with no gene match: 3. The DNA of the CDR3 is TGCGCCAGCAGCTTGGAGACAGGGTCCACCGGGGAGCTGTTTTTT. Protein sequence: CASSLETGSTGELFF.

The chain recombines TRBV5-6 with TRBJ2-1; perhaps TRBD2 as D (5 bases). The germline V gene encodes CDR1 SGHDT and CDR2 YYEEEE. Trimming took off 4 bases at V and 2 bases at J, with 13 bases between the two ends. This CDR3 spans 15 amino acids. In DNA form, the CDR3 reads TGTGCCAGCAGCGAGGGTGGGCAAGCCTACAATGAGCAGTTCTTC. Translation: CASSEGGQAYNEQFF.

V gene TRBV7-2 combines with J gene TRBJ1-5, with D possibly matching TRBD1 (5 bases). V was shortened by 4 bases and J by 5 bases, with 18 bases between the two germline ends. This CDR3 is 16 amino acids long. Germline loops: CDR1 SGHTA, CDR2 FQGNSA. In nucleotides, the CDR3 is TGTGCCAGCAGCTCGCCCCTGGGCAGGGCCGATCAGCCCCAGCATTTT. This sequence encodes CASSSPLGRADQPQHF.

CDR3 in amino acids: CASSSGDTAGTEAFF. CDR3 bases: TGTGCCAGCAGCAGTGGAGACACTGCAGGGACTGAAGCTTTCTTT. This chain connects TRBV9 to TRBJ1-1; D is possibly TRBD1 (5 bases). This CDR3 has 15 amino acids. V shed 4 bases and J shed 5 bases, with 18 bases lying between them. Germline CDR1 and CDR2: SGDLS and YYNGEE.

V usage is TRBV7-9 and J usage is TRBJ1-2, with D perhaps matching TRBD1 (5 bases). V was clipped by 8 bases and J by 8 bases, with 21 bases between them. The V gene's germline CDR1 is SEHNR and CDR2 FQNEAQ (reference sequence). This CDR3 is 14 amino acids long. The CDR3 DNA is TGTGCCAGCGCGGGACGGTACTTTGGTTTGGGCTACACCTTC. This translates into CASAGRYFGLGYTF.

CDR3 nucleotide sequence: TGCGCCAGCAGCCAAGGGACAGGAACCTACGAGCAGTACTTC. The encoded protein is CASSQGTGTYEQYF. The V call is TRBV4-3, the J call TRBJ2-7; the match to TRBD1 covers 7 bases. V dropped 1 base and J dropped 2; count of bases not matched to a gene: 2. This CDR3 has 14 residues. Germline values: CDR1 LGHNA, CDR2 YSLEER.

This clone was detected once. The chain employs TRBV7-6 and TRBJ2-1; 7 bases match TRBD2. Germline CDR1 is SGHVS and CDR2 is FNYEAQ. This CDR3 has 16 amino acids. With V trimmed by 0 bases and J by 4 bases, 6 bases remained unmatched. CDR3 in amino acids: CASSLALSGAYNEQFF. Here the CDR3 DNA reads TGTGCCAGCAGCTTAGCGCTAAGCGGGGCGTACAATGAGCAGTTCTTC.

About this clone itself: The sample has other DNA sequences that encode this CDR3 too. J is TRBJ2-1 and V is TRBV5-6; possible D gene TRBD1, 6 bases. This CDR3 has 12 residues. Trimming removed 0 bases at V and 9 bases at J, with 7 bases between. Germline V lookup: CDR1 SGHDT, CDR2 YYEEEE. The DNA for the CDR3 is TGTGCCAGCAGCTTGGGCAGGGGTGAGCAGTTCTTC. This translates into CASSLGRGEQFF.

V gene TRBV4-2 combines with J gene TRBJ1-3; TRBD1 aligns across 9 bases. After removal of 4 bases from V and 4 bases from J, the junction contained 5 bases not matched to a gene. From germline, CDR1 is LGHNA and CDR2 YNFKEQ. The CDR3 sequence is 15 residues long. CDR3 loop: CASSPPGTGGNTIYF. The CDR3 bases are TGTGCCAGCAGCCCCCCCGGGACAGGGGGAAACACCATATATTTT.

J is TRBJ1-1 and V is TRBV6-5, with a tentative D call TRBD1 (5 bases). Germline V gene lookup returns CDR1 MNHEY and CDR2 SVGAGI. The CDR3 consists of 11 residues. V lost 7 bases and J lost 8, with 11 bases in between. CDR3 region: CASMGGAEAFF. The CDR3 nucleotides are TGTGCCAGCATGGGAGGGGCCGAAGCTTTCTTT.

The chain links TRBV27 to TRBJ2-2, with D uncertain. This CDR3 comprises 13 residues. Trimming left V 10 bases short and J 0 bases short, with 9 bases between. Germline V CDR1 and CDR2: MNHEY, SMNVEV (reference sequence). The CDR3 DNA is TGTGCCACGAGAGCCGCGAACACCGGGGAGCTGTTTTTT. The encoded protein is CATRAANTGELFF.